One sample yielded the 3 T cell receptor beta chains listed below, sequenced in a study of T cell clonality in common variable immunodeficiency. Data came from immunoSEQ multiplex PCR; TCRdb stores just in-frame clones and leaves some out. Recorded here are tens of thousands of clones, none singletons. Their antigens remain unidentified. Points from the study as a whole: Reportedly, TCR beta sequences from common variable immunodeficiency showed fewer deletions and N-nucleotide insertions.

What was sequenced was peripheral blood mononuclear cells. Receptors were obtained from a human donor with common variable immunodeficiency.

By share, this clone counts as medium-sized (0.01 to 0.1%). The CDR3 end falls 3 residues outside the read, so it is completed with the germline J gene. The V and J genes are TRBV19 and TRBJ2-5; 12 nucleotides agree with TRBD2. Losses at the gene ends were 4 bases for V and 1 base for J; bases not matched to a gene: 4. Germline V gene sequence: CDR1 LNHDA, CDR2 SQIVND (reference sequence). CDR3 size: 16 residues. CDR3 sequence: CASSTGLAGIQETQYF. Incomplete CDR3 DNA: TGTGCCAGTAGTACTGGACTAGCGGGAATCCAAGAGACC.

In its sample, this clone was seen many times. The CDR3 end is not reached by the read, which stops 3 residues before it; the germline J gene fills it in. This chain joins TRBV12-3 or TRBV12-4 and TRBJ2-7; the match to TRBD1 covers 9 bases. The V gene end was trimmed by 3 bases and the J gene end by 3 bases; junction bases not matched to a gene: 6. The CDR3 runs 15 residues. This chain's CDR3 is CASSFVGTGRYEQYF. CDR3 bases read: TGTGCCAGCAGTTTTGTGGGGACAGGGCGCTACGAG.

This clone was detected ten times or more. The sequenced fragment ends 3 residues before the CDR3 boundary, so the rest is inferred from the germline J gene. This sequence joins TRBV6-4 and TRBJ1-4, with D unresolved. Between the trimmed V and J ends, which lost 3 bases and 8 bases, there was a span of 10 bases. The length of the CDR3 is 13 residues. In germline, CDR1 is MRHNA, CDR2 SNTAGT. The part of the CDR3 DNA that was read is TGTGCCAGCAGTGAGGTCACCGGGGAAAAA. Protein product: CASSEVTGEK. The entire CDR3 sequence reads CASSEVTGEKLFF.